These 12 T cell receptor beta chains originate from one sample sequenced in a study of shared clonotypes between healthy human individuals. Sequenced by immunoSEQ multiplex PCR; TCRdb stores in-frame clones only, minus some. In the table there are about a million clones, approximately 75% of which are singletons. The sequencing input was memory CD4+ T cells from PBMCs. As for subset: CD45RA-negative fraction. Receptors originate from a man between 18 and 29 years old in good health. Some clones in this sample may be carry-over from other donors' samples.

The V gene is TRBV9, the J gene TRBJ2-5; the D is unclear. CDR1 SGDLS and CDR2 YYNGEE come from the germline V gene. Trimming took off 3 bases at V and 1 base at J, with 10 bases between the two ends. The CDR3 spans 14 residues. CDR3 sequence reads: CASSGLGRQETQYF. Written as DNA, the CDR3 is TGTGCCAGCAGCGGGCTTGGGCGCCAAGAGACCCAGTACTTC.

This clone was counted a single time. Other nucleotide sequences in the sample specify the same CDR3. The CDR3 here is CATSRDRTYEQYF. The CDR3 DNA reads as TGTGCCACCAGCAGAGACAGAACCTACGAGCAGTACTTC. This chain connects TRBV15 to TRBJ2-7, with unresolved D. V lost 0 bases and J lost 2, with 5 bases in between. Germline loops: CDR1 LNHNV, CDR2 YYDKDF (reference sequence). This CDR3 has 13 residues.

This clone occurred a few times. The chain employs TRBV9 and TRBJ1-1, with D possibly matching TRBD1 (5 bases). V dropped 4 bases and J dropped 1 base, with 14 bases sitting between them. The CDR3 extends over 15 amino acids. CDR1 is SGDLS, CDR2 YYNGEE, per germline. CDR3 protein: CASSPSGDQNTEAFF. In DNA form, the CDR3 reads TGTGCCAGCAGCCCTAGCGGGGACCAGAACACTGAAGCTTTCTTT.

This clone was seen more than once but under ten times. This chain connects TRBV28 to TRBJ1-2; 8 positions agree with TRBD1. Germline V gene data show CDR1 as MDHEN and CDR2 as SYDVKM. V lost 6 bases and J lost 6; bases outside the gene matches: 12. This CDR3 comprises 15 residues. The CDR3 region has the DNA TGTGCCAGCAGCACCCCGGACAGGGCGGGGAATGGCTACACCTTC. As protein: CASSTPDRAGNGYTF.

Turning to this clone: A read error is possible here, since a much larger clone lies one base away. This sample also contains other DNA sequences that code for the same CDR3. The chain carries TRBV7-3 and TRBJ2-2; D gene uncertain. The CDR3 is 14 amino acids. Deletions cut 1 base from V and 0 bases from J, with 3 bases between. CDR1 SGHTA and CDR2 FQGTGA come from the germline V gene. This CDR3 reads CASSLISNTGELFF. The CDR3 region has the DNA TGTGCCAGCAGCTTAATTTCGAACACCGGGGAGCTGTTTTTT. The full variable domain, its missing parts supplied by reference TRBV7-3 and TRBJ2-2, is GAGVSQTPSNKVTEKGKYVELRCDPISGHTALYWYRQSLGQGPEFLIYFQGTGAADDSGLPNDRFFAVRPEGSVSTLKIQRTERGDSAVYLCASSLISNTGELFFGEGSRLTVL.

The chain links TRBV5-1 to TRBJ1-2; possible D gene TRBD1, 5 bases. This CDR3 comprises 16 residues. With 4 bases removed from V and 6 bases from J, the gap between germline ends came to 22 bases. Germline values: CDR1 SGHRS, CDR2 YFSETQ. The CDR3 sequence: CASSPPIVGQGHGYTF. The CDR3 nucleotides are TGCGCCAGCAGCCCCCCCATTGTGGGGCAGGGTCATGGCTACACCTTC.

A note on this clone: Additional DNA sequences in this sample encode the identical CDR3. This rearrangement joins TRBV5-4 to TRBJ1-6; 7 bases line up with TRBD1. CDR1 and CDR2 (germline): SGHNT, YYREEE (reference sequence). The V and J ends lost 7 bases and 8 bases, in that order; junction bases with no gene match: 6. The CDR3 runs 13 residues. CDR3 sequence reads: CASRPDRDSPLHF. DNA of the CDR3: TGTGCCAGCCGACCAGACAGGGATTCACCCCTCCACTTT.

V gene TRBV6-1 combines with J gene TRBJ2-4; 9 bases line up with TRBD1. The CDR3 is 14 residues long. After removal of 4 bases from V and 8 bases from J, the junction contained 6 bases not matched to a gene. Looked up from germline, CDR1 is MNHNS and CDR2 is SASEGT. CDR3 residues: CASSARQGEYIQYF. The CDR3 coding sequence is TGTGCCAGCAGTGCCAGACAGGGGGAGTACATTCAGTACTTC.

In this sample, this clone turned up a few times. This rearrangement joins TRBV7-8 to TRBJ2-3; TRBD2 agrees at 12 bases. The CDR3 is 15 amino acids. The J segment lost 5 bases and the V segment lost 5 bases, leaving 5 bases of the junction unmatched. CDR1 and CDR2 (germline): SGHVS, FQNEAQ. CDR3 residues: CASSISSGRGDTQYF. CDR3 nucleotide sequence: TGTGCCAGCAGCATCTCTAGCGGGAGGGGAGATACGCAGTATTTT.

The J gene is TRBJ2-7, the V gene TRBV7-9; a weak D match, TRBD2 (6 bases). Germline lookup yields CDR1 SEHNR and CDR2 FQNEAQ (reference sequence). This CDR3 is 19 amino acids long. The V end was cut by 4 bases, the J end by 3 bases, with 28 bases between. CDR3 DNA sequence: TGTGCCAGCAGCTCCCCCCTGGTTCGGGGGACGGCTCACCTCTACGAGCAGTACTTC. Its protein product is CASSSPLVRGTAHLYEQYF.

In DNA form, the CDR3 reads TGTGCCAGCAGCGTACAGGGACAGGGTGGAGAGACCCAGTACTTC. Encoded protein: CASSVQGQGGETQYF. V is TRBV9 and J is TRBJ2-5, with 9 nucleotides matching TRBD1. Germline CDR1 SGDLS, CDR2 YYNGEE. There are 15 residues in the CDR3. Trimming took 1 base from V and 4 from J; bases not matched to a gene: 5.

This clone has at least ten counts. The chain recombines TRBV4-1 with TRBJ2-3, with no clear D. The CDR3 totals 13 residues. Germline CDR1 is MGHRA and CDR2 is YSYEKL. V was pared by 3 bases and J by 3 bases, with 7 bases between. CDR3 loop: CASSHPLTDTQYF. The CDR3 coding sequence is TGCGCCAGCAGCCACCCCTTAACAGATACGCAGTATTTT.